A single sample gave rise to the 15 T cell receptor beta chains below, sequenced in a study of radiation and T cells in renal cell carcinoma. Sequencing used immunoSEQ multiplex PCR; TCRdb keeps in-frame clones, though not all of them. Of roughly 45,000 clones listed, around four fifths are singletons. Time point in this sample: blood 4 weeks post-SBRT, at nephrectomy. Treatment of the sample: 15 Gy SBRT to primary tumor, nephrectomy 4 weeks later. The sample was blood, taken from a patient whose treatment included radiotherapy and nephrectomy. These receptors all come from a woman in her 70s with renal cell carcinoma.

This clone was seen a single time. This chain uses TRBV18 with TRBJ1-4, with no clear D. Germline assignment: CDR1 KGHSH and CDR2 LQKENI. The CDR3 runs to 15 residues. V lost 6 bases, J lost 0 bases, and 11 bases lay in between. CDR3 DNA: TGTGCCAGCTCTCTGGGGTCCTCAACTAATGAAAAACTGTTTTTT. Its translation: CASSLGSSTNEKLFF.

The chain couples TRBV5-5 to TRBJ2-2; D is perhaps TRBD1 (5 bases). The CDR3 totals 15 residues. Trimming shortened V by 4 bases and J by 0 bases, and 10 bases separated the two germline ends. The germline V gene has CDR1 SGHKS and CDR2 YYEKEE (reference sequence). CDR3 sequence (DNA): TGTGCCAGCAGCCAGCAGGGTACGAACACCGGGGAGCTGTTTTTT. Translated: CASSQQGTNTGELFF.

V usage is TRBV5-1 and J usage is TRBJ1-3; 10 bases are shared with TRBD1. V gave up 4 bases and J gave up 2 bases; unmatched junction bases: 6. This CDR3 spans 16 amino acids. Germline V gene sequence: CDR1 SGHRS, CDR2 YFSETQ. In DNA, the CDR3 is TGCGCCAGCAGCCCATCGACAGGGGGCACTGGAAACACCATATATTTT. It yields the protein CASSPSTGGTGNTIYF.

V usage is TRBV2 and J usage is TRBJ1-3, with D possibly TRBD1 on 5 matching bases. The ends were cut back, 3 bases at V and 0 bases at J, with 12 bases in the middle. This CDR3 comprises 16 residues. Germline CDR1 is SNHLY and CDR2 is FYNNEI. Here the CDR3 reads CASSELREASGNTIYF. CDR3 coding DNA: TGTGCCAGCAGTGAGCTCAGGGAGGCCTCTGGAAACACCATATATTTT.

V is TRBV19 and J is TRBJ2-7; 10 bases match TRBD1. The CDR3 is 16 residues long. J was trimmed by 7 bases and V by 5 bases; bases with no gene match: 14. CDR1 and CDR2 from the germline V gene are LNHDA and SQIVND (reference sequence). The CDR3 reads CASSPSRGQGSWEQYF. In DNA form, the CDR3 reads TGTGCCAGTAGTCCAAGCAGGGGACAGGGGTCGTGGGAGCAGTACTTC.

This sequence joins TRBV11-1 and TRBJ2-5; 9 nucleotides match TRBD2. Per germline, CDR1 SGHAT and CDR2 FQDESV (reference sequence). The trim removed 2 bases at V and 4 bases at J, leaving 14 bases unmatched. The CDR3 loop spans 18 amino acids. The CDR3 here is CASSLSTLRSGSGETQYF. The CDR3 nucleotides read TGTGCCAGCAGCTTATCGACTCTCCGTAGCGGGAGCGGAGAGACCCAGTACTTC. The full variable domain, in which reference TRBV11-1 and TRBJ2-5 provide the parts outside the CDR3, is EAEVAQSPRYKITEKSQAVAFWCDPISGHATLYWYRQILGQGPELLVQFQDESVVDDSQLPKDRFSAERLKGVDSTLKIQPAELGDSAMYLCASSLSTLRSGSGETQYFGPGTRLLVL.

This chain links TRBV5-1 with TRBJ1-2, with unresolved D. CDR1 is SGHRS and CDR2 is YFSETQ in the germline V gene. This CDR3 has 14 residues. The germline V and J ends were trimmed by 7 bases and 2 bases, with 15 bases remaining between them. This CDR3 is CASGERPGNYGYTF. CDR3 nucleotide sequence: TGCGCCAGCGGGGAACGCCCCGGCAACTATGGCTACACCTTC.

The rearrangement links TRBV18 to TRBJ2-7; 9 positions agree with TRBD1. Germline values: CDR1 KGHSH, CDR2 LQKENI. The V segment lost 2 bases and the J segment 3 bases; nucleotides outside the gene matches: 8. This CDR3 is built from 16 residues. This CDR3 is CASSPISGTGNYEQYF. CDR3 nucleotide sequence: TGTGCCAGCTCACCAATTTCCGGGACAGGGAACTACGAGCAGTACTTC.

This chain uses TRBV6-4 with TRBJ2-1; D gene unclear. Germline lookup yields CDR1 MRHNA and CDR2 SNTAGT. Between the trimmed V and J ends, which lost 4 bases and 4 bases, there was a span of 14 bases. The CDR3 contains 15 residues. The CDR3 DNA reads TGTGCCAGCAGTGTGTTCCGGGCGGATTACAATGAGCAGTTCTTC. Protein sequence: CASSVFRADYNEQFF.

The rearrangement uses TRBV7-3 and TRBJ2-1; 7 bases map to TRBD1. V lost 0 bases and J lost 3; bases outside the gene matches: 2. Germline V lookup: CDR1 SGHTA, CDR2 FQGTGA. This CDR3 has 15 amino acids. The CDR3 is CASSLTGGNYNEQFF. The CDR3 DNA reads TGTGCCAGCAGCTTAACAGGGGGCAACTACAATGAGCAGTTCTTC.

The CDR3 is CASSLDWTSKSRNSNYGYTF. As DNA, the CDR3 is TGTGCCAGCAGCTTGGACTGGACATCTAAATCCCGCAATTCTAACTATGGCTACACCTTC. The chain carries TRBV5-5 and TRBJ1-2; weak D call: TRBD1 (5 bases). This CDR3 comprises 20 residues. Trimming took 0 bases from V and 0 from J, leaving 24 bases between them. Germline V lookup: CDR1 SGHKS, CDR2 YYEKEE (reference sequence).

This chain links TRBV5-4 with TRBJ2-2; TRBD2 agrees at 14 bases. The CDR3 has 17 residues. Germline CDR1 reads SGHNT; CDR2 reads YYREEE (reference sequence). Trimming removed 3 bases from V and 4 bases from J; junction bases left unmatched: 5. Here the CDR3 reads CASSWTSGRTLTGELFF. The CDR3 DNA is TGTGCCAGCAGCTGGACTAGCGGGAGGACTCTCACCGGGGAGCTGTTTTTT.

The V call is TRBV9, the J call TRBJ2-1; D is possibly TRBD1 (5 bases). The CDR3 totals 15 residues. V was pared by 4 bases and J by 0 bases, with 11 bases between. Germline lookup yields CDR1 SGDLS and CDR2 YYNGEE. The CDR3 spells CASSQGQSSYNEQFF. The CDR3 DNA reads as TGTGCCAGCAGCCAGGGCCAGAGCTCCTACAATGAGCAGTTCTTC.

The chain recombines TRBV11-3 with TRBJ2-5; TRBD1 aligns across 9 bases. There are 13 residues in the CDR3. Trimming cost V 6 bases and J 5 bases; bases outside gene matches: 4. The germline CDR1 and CDR2 sequences are SGHNT and YENEEA. The CDR3 nucleotides are TGTGCCAGCAGGGGGACAGGGACGGAGACCCAGTACTTC. Translated, it gives CASRGTGTETQYF.

The J gene is TRBJ1-4, the V gene TRBV27; maybe TRBD1 (6 bases). CDR1 and CDR2 (germline): MNHEY, SMNVEV (reference sequence). Deletions cut 5 bases from V and 10 bases from J, with 26 bases between. The CDR3 runs to 17 residues. The CDR3 here is CASSPYGGQLGRLKLFF. CDR3 in DNA: TGTGCCAGCAGTCCCTACGGAGGACAGCTCGGGCGCTTAAAACTGTTTTTT.